This TCR beta chain was recovered during a study of blood T cell repertoires in COVID-19. Study background: Collection of acute and convalescent COVID-19 samples took place in the United States, Italy and Spain. In each case, the material was cDNA or gDNA derived from T cells, B-cell-depleted T cells, or PBMCs.

Germline V CDR1 and CDR2: LGHDT, YNNKEL (reference sequence). The CDR3 loop spans 15 amino acids. With 3 bases clipped from V and 2 bases from J, the junction kept 4 bases outside the gene matches. In the original processing: Quantification of nucleated cells was approximated via reference gene primer amplification. The data were produced by immunoSEQ multiplex PCR, yet TCRdb's version contains in-frame clones alone and is incomplete. The V and J calls and the clone size are those of that table, but D and trimming were determined from the DNA. This table has around 50,000 clones, 70% to 90% appearing once.

Sequencing was done on a sample of peripheral blood. The genes are TRBV3-1 (or the pseudogene TRBV3-2) and TRBJ1-5; 7 bases are shared with TRBD1. This sequence was found in a human donor in a cohort sampled during active COVID-19. CDR3 in amino acids: CASSQGDRRNQPQHF. In nucleotides, the CDR3 is TGTGCCAGCAGCCAGGGGGACAGACGCAATCAGCCCCAGCATTTT.